The T cell receptor (beta chain) under discussion was sequenced for a study of Ad26.COV2.S vaccination and SARS-CoV-2 variants. As for treatment: approximately 18 received Ad26.COV2.S at low or high dose, single or two shots; roughly five received placebo; per-sample allocation not given. Sampling was done on day 63 after the first vaccine or placebo injection. TCRdb keeps only in-frame clones here, not all; method: immunoSEQ multiplex PCR. The table records some 320,000 clones, approximately 80% of them present only once. The CDR3 is made up of 14 amino acids. With 1 base removed from V and 3 bases from J, the gap between germline ends came to 10 bases. Germline lookup yields CDR1 LGHDT and CDR2 YNNKEL (reference sequence).

This chain connects TRBV3-1 (or the pseudogene TRBV3-2) to TRBJ2-7, with TRBD2 as a possible D gene (6 bases). Sequenced material: peripheral blood, taken in a trial of Ad26.COV2.S vaccine versus placebo. The source is a person between 18 and 65 years old who received the Ad26.COV2.S COVID-19 vaccine or a placebo. CDR3 nucleotides: TGTGCCAGCAGCCAAGCGCCTAGCGACTACGAGCAGTACTTC. This translates into CASSQAPSDYEQYF.